This is a list of T cell receptor beta chains from one sample in a study of CD8+ T cells in alopecia areata. Profiled with immunoSEQ multiplex PCR; TCRdb holds only in-frame clones, not every one. The sample lists almost 250,000 clones; 67% were seen once. This specimen was CD4+ T cells sorted from blood, taken at week 0. All receptors come from a human donor with alopecia areata. The CDR3 runs from the conserved cysteine through the conserved F or W. Each record gives: D gene, CDR3 length, clone size, J gene, V gene, CDR3 DNA, CDR3 protein. D genes are given only for firm matches. Clone size is shown for a subset of rows, as once, few, many or a class of expanded clone.

d_call: TRBD1
cdr3_length: 12
clone_size: -
j_call: TRBJ2-5
v_call: TRBV29-1
cdr3_nt: TGCAGCGTGAGGGCAGGGGGAGAGACCCAGTACTTC
cdr3_aa: CSVRAGGETQYF

d_call: TRBD1
cdr3_length: 14
clone_size: -
j_call: TRBJ1-2
v_call: TRBV15
cdr3_nt: TGTGCCACCAGCAGAGATCCCGGGACAGGTGGCTACACCTTC
cdr3_aa: CATSRDPGTGGYTF

d_call: -
cdr3_length: 17
clone_size: -
j_call: TRBJ2-2
v_call: TRBV5-1
cdr3_nt: TGCGCCAGCAGCTTGGTGTCCGACAGAGCGTACACCGGGGAGCTGTTTTTT
cdr3_aa: CASSLVSDRAYTGELFF

d_call: -
cdr3_length: 14
clone_size: few
j_call: TRBJ1-4
v_call: TRBV7-2
cdr3_nt: TGTGCCAGCAGCCCAGGAGGGGGTGATGAAAAACTGTTTTTT
cdr3_aa: CASSPGGGDEKLFF

d_call: -
cdr3_length: 15
clone_size: -
j_call: TRBJ1-5
v_call: TRBV23-1
cdr3_nt: TGCGCCAGCAGTCGTGAAGGGTGTGGCAATCAGCCCCAGCATTTT
cdr3_aa: CASSREGCGNQPQHF

d_call: -
cdr3_length: 13
clone_size: few
j_call: TRBJ1-1
v_call: TRBV6-5
cdr3_nt: TGTGCCAGCAGTTACTTGGGGAACACTGAAGCTTTCTTT
cdr3_aa: CASSYLGNTEAFF

d_call: TRBD2
cdr3_length: 14
clone_size: -
j_call: TRBJ2-1
v_call: TRBV11-3
cdr3_nt: TGTGCCAGCAGCGTCGGGACTAGGGACAATGAGCAGTTCTTC
cdr3_aa: CASSVGTRDNEQFF

d_call: TRBD2
cdr3_length: 13
clone_size: -
j_call: TRBJ2-3
v_call: TRBV29-1
cdr3_nt: TGCAGCGCTCCAGCGGGGGGCACAGATACGCAGTATTTT
cdr3_aa: CSAPAGGTDTQYF

d_call: -
cdr3_length: 13
clone_size: -
j_call: TRBJ2-3
v_call: TRBV29-1
cdr3_nt: TGCAGCGTTGTGGGGGGCCGGGGAGATACGCAGTATTTT
cdr3_aa: CSVVGGRGDTQYF

d_call: -
cdr3_length: 14
clone_size: -
j_call: TRBJ2-5
v_call: TRBV7-2
cdr3_nt: TGTGCCAGCAGCTTAGGTCGGCAGCAAGAGACCCAGTACTTC
cdr3_aa: CASSLGRQQETQYF

d_call: -
cdr3_length: 14
clone_size: -
j_call: TRBJ2-5
v_call: TRBV7-2
cdr3_nt: TGTGCCAGCAGCCCAAGCAGAGCCCAAGAGACCCAGTACTTC
cdr3_aa: CASSPSRAQETQYF

d_call: -
cdr3_length: 15
clone_size: -
j_call: TRBJ2-5
v_call: TRBV29-1
cdr3_nt: TGCAGCGTTGAAGGCCCGGGGGCAGGGGGAGAGACCCAGTACTTC
cdr3_aa: CSVEGPGAGGETQYF

d_call: TRBD2
cdr3_length: 16
clone_size: -
j_call: TRBJ2-1
v_call: TRBV5-1
cdr3_nt: TGCGCCAGCAGCACCCGGACTAGCTGGTCCTACAATGAGCAGTTCTTC
cdr3_aa: CASSTRTSWSYNEQFF

d_call: -
cdr3_length: 14
clone_size: -
j_call: TRBJ2-7
v_call: TRBV4-1
cdr3_nt: TGCGCCAGCAGCCAAGATAGGGGGTTCTACGAGCAGTACTTC
cdr3_aa: CASSQDRGFYEQYF

d_call: -
cdr3_length: 14
clone_size: -
j_call: TRBJ1-4
v_call: TRBV5-6
cdr3_nt: TGTGCCAGCAGCCCACGGGCAGATAATGAAAAACTGTTTTTT
cdr3_aa: CASSPRADNEKLFF

d_call: -
cdr3_length: 12
clone_size: -
j_call: TRBJ2-5
v_call: TRBV30
cdr3_nt: TGTGCCTGGAGCGCGAATCAAGAGACCCAGTACTTC
cdr3_aa: CAWSANQETQYF

d_call: -
cdr3_length: 13
clone_size: -
j_call: TRBJ2-3
v_call: TRBV5-4
cdr3_nt: TGTGCCAGCAGCTTCGGACAGACAGATACGCAGTATTTT
cdr3_aa: CASSFGQTDTQYF

d_call: -
cdr3_length: 12
clone_size: -
j_call: TRBJ2-5
v_call: TRBV13
cdr3_nt: TGTGCCAGCAGCTTAGGCCGGGAGACCCAGTACTTC
cdr3_aa: CASSLGRETQYF

d_call: TRBD1
cdr3_length: 15
clone_size: -
j_call: TRBJ1-5
v_call: TRBV7-9
cdr3_nt: TGTGCCAGCAGTTACGGGACAGGGAGTAATCAGCCCCAGCATTTT
cdr3_aa: CASSYGTGSNQPQHF

d_call: TRBD1
cdr3_length: 15
clone_size: -
j_call: TRBJ2-1
v_call: TRBV5-4
cdr3_nt: TGTGCCAGCAGCTTACGGGACAGCTCCTACAATGAGCAGTTCTTC
cdr3_aa: CASSLRDSSYNEQFF

d_call: -
cdr3_length: 13
clone_size: -
j_call: TRBJ2-7
v_call: TRBV7-2
cdr3_nt: TGTGCCAGCAGCTTAGGGCCTAGCTACGAGCAGTACTTC
cdr3_aa: CASSLGPSYEQYF

d_call: TRBD1
cdr3_length: 14
clone_size: -
j_call: TRBJ2-4
v_call: TRBV7-2
cdr3_nt: TGTGCCAGCAGCGAGGACAGGACACTAAACATTCAGTACTTC
cdr3_aa: CASSEDRTLNIQYF

d_call: -
cdr3_length: 13
clone_size: -
j_call: TRBJ1-5
v_call: TRBV30
cdr3_nt: TGTGCCGCAACCGGGGGGCAAAATCAGCCCCAGCATTTT
cdr3_aa: CAATGGQNQPQHF

d_call: TRBD1
cdr3_length: 14
clone_size: -
j_call: TRBJ2-7
v_call: TRBV11-2
cdr3_nt: TGTGCCAGCGGCAGGACAGGGAGGATGCACGAGCAGTACTTC
cdr3_aa: CASGRTGRMHEQYF

d_call: -
cdr3_length: 12
clone_size: -
j_call: TRBJ2-1
v_call: TRBV27
cdr3_nt: TGTGCCAGCAGTTCCCTCTACAATGAGCAGTTCTTC
cdr3_aa: CASSSLYNEQFF

d_call: -
cdr3_length: 14
clone_size: -
j_call: TRBJ2-1
v_call: TRBV15
cdr3_nt: TGTGCCACCAGCAGAGATCCCCTCCCTAATGAGCAGTTCTTC
cdr3_aa: CATSRDPLPNEQFF

d_call: -
cdr3_length: 15
clone_size: -
j_call: TRBJ1-6
v_call: TRBV2
cdr3_nt: TGTGCCACCTCCCGGGCCCCGAGGGACAATTCACCCCTCCACTTT
cdr3_aa: CATSRAPRDNSPLHF

d_call: -
cdr3_length: 13
clone_size: -
j_call: TRBJ1-3
v_call: TRBV30
cdr3_nt: TGTGCCTGGACAGTCCTTTCTGGAAACACCATATATTTT
cdr3_aa: CAWTVLSGNTIYF

d_call: TRBD1
cdr3_length: 13
clone_size: few
j_call: TRBJ1-2
v_call: TRBV4-1
cdr3_nt: TGCGCCAGCAGATTTACTACAGGGGAAGGCTACACCTTC
cdr3_aa: CASRFTTGEGYTF

d_call: TRBD1
cdr3_length: 14
clone_size: -
j_call: TRBJ2-1
v_call: TRBV29-1
cdr3_nt: TGCAGTGTTGAAGGCAGGGGGTACTACAATGAGCAGTTCTTC
cdr3_aa: CSVEGRGYYNEQFF

d_call: -
cdr3_length: 11
clone_size: once
j_call: TRBJ2-7
v_call: TRBV25-1
cdr3_nt: TGTGCCAGCAGTGGCACCAGGGGGCAGTACTTC
cdr3_aa: CASSGTRGQYF